The 5 T cell receptor beta chains listed next were all sequenced from one sample in a study of early T cells in non-severe SARS-CoV-2 infection. TCRdb re-analysed the 5' RACE reads in MiXCR, keeping a single row per CDR3 protein. The sample lists over 50,000 distinct CDR3 sequences, around 12% occurring once. Sequenced input: whole blood. These receptors were obtained from an adult who was a healthcare worker with PCR-confirmed SARS-CoV-2 infection or an uninfected control (not recorded which).

This clonotype was observed at least ten times. This chain uses TRBV11-2 with TRBJ1-2, with D possibly TRBD1 on 6 matching bases. This CDR3 is built from 13 residues. CDR1 is SGHAT, CDR2 FQNNGV, per germline. V was trimmed by 5 bases and J by 5 bases, leaving 12 bases between them. The CDR3 DNA reads TGTGCCAGCAGCGTTGGACAGATGTATGGCTACACCTTC. Translation: CASSVGQMYGYTF.

The chain couples TRBV10-1 to TRBJ2-7, with D perhaps TRBD1 or TRBD2 (6 bases each). Trimming took off 0 bases at V and 9 bases at J, with 18 bases between the two ends. Germline values: CDR1 WNHNN, CDR2 SYGVQD (reference sequence). CDR3 size: 15 residues. CDR3: CASSESDGVGGLQYF. CDR3 DNA sequence: TGCGCCAGCAGTGAGTCCGATGGTGTGGGGGGCCTGCAGTACTTC.

The V and J genes are TRBV4-2 and TRBJ2-3; TRBD2 matches at 7 bases. The CDR3 runs 16 residues. Unmatched junction bases numbered 10, after V lost 5 bases and J lost 2 bases. Germline-derived CDR1 and CDR2 are LGHNA and YNFKEQ. CDR3 protein: CASSELTGGPTDTQYF. The CDR3 DNA reads as TGTGCCAGCAGCGAGCTTACGGGAGGACCCACAGATACGCAGTATTTT.

This clonotype was picked up a small number of times. This sequence joins TRBV10-2 and TRBJ2-2, with a tentative D call TRBD2 (5 bases). This CDR3 is 14 amino acids long. From germline, CDR1 is WSHSY and CDR2 SAAADI. Between the trimmed V and J ends, which lost 3 bases and 3 bases, there was a span of 8 bases. The CDR3 sequence: CASSDLGDTGELFF. The CDR3 bases are TGCGCCAGCAGTGATTTGGGAGACACCGGGGAGCTGTTTTTT.

In nucleotides, the CDR3 is TGTGCCATCCGCCACCCCGGAGGGGAGAACACCGGGGAGCTGTTTTTT. Residues: CAIRHPGGENTGELFF. J is TRBJ2-2 and V is TRBV10-3; D might be TRBD2 (6 bases). The CDR3 is 16 residues long. With 8 bases removed from V and 1 base from J, the gap between germline ends came to 17 bases. Germline lookup yields CDR1 ENHRY and CDR2 SYGVKD.